This T cell receptor beta chain is drawn from a study of control samples from healthy donors and cancer patients. Germline V gives CDR1 GTSNPN, CDR2 SVGIG (reference sequence). Trimming left V 3 bases short and J 5 bases short, with 8 bases between. The CDR3 consists of 11 residues. Here immunoSEQ multiplex PCR was the method, and the copy in TCRdb shows in-frame clones only, minus some. The sample has 85,000 to 100,000 clones; over 90% are singletons. V and J are TRBV30 and TRBJ2-7, with D hard to call. Sequences were obtained from blood. This sequence was found in a man in his late teens or twenties in good health. CDR3 loop: CAWSLGNEQYF. DNA for the CDR3: TGTGCCTGGAGCTTGGGAAACGAGCAGTACTTC.